This T cell receptor (beta chain) was captured by sequencing in a study of T cell responses to AZD1222 COVID-19 vaccine. Study-level points and caveats: Close to half of all spike-specific TCRs reportedly target regions of the variants that are unmutated. Scientists sampled the repertoires only once the peak T cell response had passed. Baseline serology detected seropositivity in only six or seven AZD1222 recipients.

The CDR3 sequence is 15 residues long. Trimming took 3 bases from V and 6 from J; bases not matched to a gene: 8. Per germline, CDR1 MNHEY and CDR2 SMNVEV (reference sequence). Second doses were pooled across both intervals (about 4 or about 12 weeks). This clone has only one observation. Its cognate antigen is unknown. Generated by immunoSEQ multiplex PCR, the TCRdb table keeps only in-frame clones and is missing some. This sample yields under 130,000 clones, of which about 91% are seen a single time; roughly 45% belongs to the top ten. The sample consisted of peripheral blood, taken 28 days after the second AZD1222 dose. This TCR came from an adult who received the AZD1222 COVID-19 vaccine. This chain uses TRBV27 with TRBJ1-2, with 9 bases lining up with TRBD1. The CDR3 nucleotides read TGTGCCAGCAGTTTCCCCTCGGGGACAGGGAATGGCTACACCTTC. This encodes CASSFPSGTGNGYTF.